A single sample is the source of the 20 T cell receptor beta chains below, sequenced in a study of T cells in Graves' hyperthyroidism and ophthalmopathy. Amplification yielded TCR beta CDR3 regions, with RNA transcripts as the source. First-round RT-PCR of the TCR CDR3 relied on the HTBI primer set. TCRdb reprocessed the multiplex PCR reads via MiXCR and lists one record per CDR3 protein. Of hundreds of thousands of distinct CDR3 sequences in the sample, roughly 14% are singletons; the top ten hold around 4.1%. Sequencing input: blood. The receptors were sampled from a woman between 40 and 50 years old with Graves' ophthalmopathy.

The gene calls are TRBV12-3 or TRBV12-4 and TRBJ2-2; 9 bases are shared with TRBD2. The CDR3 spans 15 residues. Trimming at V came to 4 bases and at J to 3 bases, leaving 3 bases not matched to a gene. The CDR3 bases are TGTGCCAGCAGTTGGGCGGGAGGGGACACCGGGGAGCTGTTTTTT. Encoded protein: CASSWAGGDTGELFF.

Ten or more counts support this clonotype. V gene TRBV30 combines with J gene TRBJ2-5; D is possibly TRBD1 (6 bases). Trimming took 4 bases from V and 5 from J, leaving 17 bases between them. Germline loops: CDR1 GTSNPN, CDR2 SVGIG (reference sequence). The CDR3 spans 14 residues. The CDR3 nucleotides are TGTGCCTGGACGAGGGGCAGGGGCGGGGAGACCCAGTACTTC. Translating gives CAWTRGRGGETQYF. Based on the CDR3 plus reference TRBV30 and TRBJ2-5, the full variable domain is SQTIHQWPATLVQPVGSPLSLECTVEGTSNPNLYWYRQAAGRGLQLLFYSVGIGQISSEVPQNLSASRPQDRQFILSSKKLLLSDSGFYLCAWTRGRGGETQYFGPGTRLLVL.

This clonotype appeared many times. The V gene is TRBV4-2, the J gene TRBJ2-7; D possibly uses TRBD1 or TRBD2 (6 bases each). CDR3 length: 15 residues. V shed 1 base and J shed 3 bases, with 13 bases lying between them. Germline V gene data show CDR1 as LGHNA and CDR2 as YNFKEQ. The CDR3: CASSQGAGDFYEQYF. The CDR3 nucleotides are TGTGCCAGCAGCCAAGGCGCAGGGGACTTCTACGAGCAGTACTTC.

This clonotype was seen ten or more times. The CDR3 reads CASSLLGLAGGPVNEQYF. CDR3 coding DNA: TGTGCCAGCAGTTTACTCGGACTAGCGGGAGGGCCGGTGAACGAGCAGTACTTC. The genes are TRBV28 and TRBJ2-7; TRBD2 agrees at 15 bases. In germline, CDR1 is MDHEN, CDR2 SYDVKM. The CDR3 covers 18 residues. Trimming took 2 bases from V and 5 from J; bases not matched to a gene: 10.

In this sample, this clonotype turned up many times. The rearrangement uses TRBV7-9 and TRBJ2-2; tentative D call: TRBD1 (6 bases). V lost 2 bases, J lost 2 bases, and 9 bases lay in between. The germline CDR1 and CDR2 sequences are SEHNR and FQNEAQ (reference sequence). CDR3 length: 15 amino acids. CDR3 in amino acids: CASSLQGRNTGELFF. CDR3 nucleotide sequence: TGTGCCAGCAGCTTACAGGGGCGAAACACCGGGGAGCTGTTTTTT.

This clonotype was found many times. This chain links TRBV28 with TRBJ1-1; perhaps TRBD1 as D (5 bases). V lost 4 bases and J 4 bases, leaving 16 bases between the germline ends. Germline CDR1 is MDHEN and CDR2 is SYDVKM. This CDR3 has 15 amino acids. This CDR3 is CASSSRGYTRTEAFF. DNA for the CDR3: TGTGCCAGCAGTTCCCGGGGCTACACACGCACTGAAGCTTTCTTT.

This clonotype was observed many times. The CDR3 DNA reads as TGTGCCAGCAGTGCACAGGGATGGGGCACTCAGGCTTTCTTT. Residues: CASSAQGWGTQAFF. The genes are TRBV2 and TRBJ1-1; D possibly corresponds to TRBD1 (6 bases). Germline assignment: CDR1 SNHLY and CDR2 FYNNEI. This CDR3 is built from 14 residues. The germline V and J ends were trimmed by 4 bases and 11 bases, with 20 bases remaining between them. Drawing the rest from reference TRBV2 and TRBJ1-1, the complete variable domain is EPEVTQTPSHQVTQMGQEVILRCVPISNHLYFYWYRQILGQKVEFLVSFYNNEISEKSEIFDDQFSVERPDGSNFTLKIRSTKLEDSAMYFCASSAQGWGTQAFFGQGTRLTVV.

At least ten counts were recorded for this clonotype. The CDR3 region has the DNA TGTGCCAGCAGCTCTGGAGATGGGACAGGGAGGTTTAACACCGGGGAGCTGTTTTTT. It yields the protein CASSSGDGTGRFNTGELFF. V usage is TRBV7-2 and J usage is TRBJ2-2; 9 nucleotides line up with TRBD1. The V and J ends lost 4 bases and 2 bases, in that order; junction bases with no gene match: 14. Germline V CDR1 and CDR2: SGHTA, FQGNSA. CDR3 length: 19 residues.

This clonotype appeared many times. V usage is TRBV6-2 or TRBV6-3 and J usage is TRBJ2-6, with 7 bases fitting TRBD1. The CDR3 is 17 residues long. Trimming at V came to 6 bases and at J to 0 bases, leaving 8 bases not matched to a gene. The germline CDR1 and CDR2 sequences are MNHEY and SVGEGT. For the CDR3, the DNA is TGTGCCAGCAGAAGCGACAGGGCTACCTCTGGGGCCAACGTCCTGACTTTC. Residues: CASRSDRATSGANVLTF.

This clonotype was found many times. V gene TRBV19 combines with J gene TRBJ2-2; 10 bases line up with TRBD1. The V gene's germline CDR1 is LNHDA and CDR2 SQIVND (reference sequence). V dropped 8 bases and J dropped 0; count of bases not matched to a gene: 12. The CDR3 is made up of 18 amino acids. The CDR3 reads CASGGQGISYPNTGELFF. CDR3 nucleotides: TGTGCCAGTGGGGGACAGGGGATTTCCTATCCGAACACCGGGGAGCTGTTTTTT.

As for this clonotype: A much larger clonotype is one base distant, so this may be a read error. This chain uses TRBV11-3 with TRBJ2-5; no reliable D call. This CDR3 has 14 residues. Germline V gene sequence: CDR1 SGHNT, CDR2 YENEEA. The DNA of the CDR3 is TGTGCCAGCAGCTTAGGGGTGGTCCAAGAGACCCGGTACTTC. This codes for CASSLGVVQETRYF.

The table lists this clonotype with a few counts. The DNA for the CDR3 is TGTGCCAGTAGCCCGACAGGGATGGGAACCGGGGAGCTGTTTTTT. Translated, it gives CASSPTGMGTGELFF. The chain recombines TRBV19 with TRBJ2-2; 7 nucleotides match TRBD1. CDR3 size: 15 residues. CDR1 LNHDA and CDR2 SQIVND come from the germline V gene (reference sequence). V shed 6 bases and J 5 bases; nucleotides not matched to a gene: 9.

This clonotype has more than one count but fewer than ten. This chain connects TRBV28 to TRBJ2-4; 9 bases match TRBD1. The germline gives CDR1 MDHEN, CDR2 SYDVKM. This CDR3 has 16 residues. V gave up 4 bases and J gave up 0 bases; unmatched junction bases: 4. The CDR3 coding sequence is TGTGCCAGCAGTTGGGGGACAGGGCTAGCCAAAAACATTCAGTACTTC. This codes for CASSWGTGLAKNIQYF.

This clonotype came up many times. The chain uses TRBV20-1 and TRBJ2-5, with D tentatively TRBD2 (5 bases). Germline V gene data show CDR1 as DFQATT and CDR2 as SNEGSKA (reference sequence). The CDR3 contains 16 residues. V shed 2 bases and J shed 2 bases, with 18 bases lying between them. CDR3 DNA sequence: TGCAGTGCTAGATCCCGCGAGGAGATAGCGCAAGAGACCCAGTACTTC. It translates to CSARSREEIAQETQYF.

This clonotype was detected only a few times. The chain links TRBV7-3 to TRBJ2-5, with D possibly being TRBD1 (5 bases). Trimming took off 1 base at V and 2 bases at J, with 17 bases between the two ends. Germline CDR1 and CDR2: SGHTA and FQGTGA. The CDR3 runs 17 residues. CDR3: CASSLMGQIGAQETQYF. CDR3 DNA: TGTGCCAGCAGCTTAATGGGCCAGATTGGGGCACAAGAGACCCAGTACTTC.

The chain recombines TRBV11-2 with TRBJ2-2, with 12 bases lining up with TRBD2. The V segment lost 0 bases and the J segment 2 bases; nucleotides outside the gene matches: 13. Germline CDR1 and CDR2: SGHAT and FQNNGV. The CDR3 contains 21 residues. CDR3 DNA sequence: TGTGCCAGCAGCTTAGATCTCCCCGGACTAGCGGGACCAAAAAACACCGGGGAGCTGTTTTTT. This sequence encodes CASSLDLPGLAGPKNTGELFF.

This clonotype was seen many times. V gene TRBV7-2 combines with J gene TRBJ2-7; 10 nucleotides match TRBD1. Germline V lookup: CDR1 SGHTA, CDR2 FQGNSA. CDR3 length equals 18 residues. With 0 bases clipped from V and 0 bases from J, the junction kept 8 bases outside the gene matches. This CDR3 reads CASSLARDRGLSSYEQYF. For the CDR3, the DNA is TGTGCCAGCAGCTTAGCCCGGGACAGGGGCCTGAGCTCCTACGAGCAGTACTTC. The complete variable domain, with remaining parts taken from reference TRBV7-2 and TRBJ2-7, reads GAGVSQSPSNKVTEKGKDVELRCDPISGHTALYWYRQSLGQGLEFLIYFQGNSAPDKSGLPSDRFSAERTGGSVSTLTIQRTQQEDSAVYLCASSLARDRGLSSYEQYFGPGTRLTVT.

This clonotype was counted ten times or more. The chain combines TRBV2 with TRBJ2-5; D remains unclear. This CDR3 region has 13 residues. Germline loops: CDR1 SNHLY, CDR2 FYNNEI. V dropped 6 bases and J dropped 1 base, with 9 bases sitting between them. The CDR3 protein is CASSTHSQETQYF. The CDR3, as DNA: TGTGCCAGCAGCACTCACAGCCAAGAGACCCAGTACTTC.

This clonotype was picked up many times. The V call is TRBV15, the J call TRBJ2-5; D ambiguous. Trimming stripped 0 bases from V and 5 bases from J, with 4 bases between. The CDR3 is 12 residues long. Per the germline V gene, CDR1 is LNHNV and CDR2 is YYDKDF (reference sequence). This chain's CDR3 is CATSRDAETQYF. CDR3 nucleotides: TGTGCCACCAGCAGAGATGCCGAGACCCAGTACTTC. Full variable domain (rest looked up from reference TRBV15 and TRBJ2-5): DAMVIQNPRYQVTQFGKPVTLSCSQTLNHNVMYWYQQKSSQAPKLLFHYYDKDFNNEADTPDNFQSRRPNTSFCFLDIRSPGLGDTAMYLCATSRDAETQYFGPGTRLLVL.

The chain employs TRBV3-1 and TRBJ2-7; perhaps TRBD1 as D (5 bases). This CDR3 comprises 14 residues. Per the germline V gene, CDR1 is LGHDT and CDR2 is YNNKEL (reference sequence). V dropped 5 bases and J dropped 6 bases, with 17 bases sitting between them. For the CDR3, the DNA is TGTGCCAGCAGCGCCCCGGGCACAGGTCGCGAGCAGTACTTC. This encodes CASSAPGTGREQYF.